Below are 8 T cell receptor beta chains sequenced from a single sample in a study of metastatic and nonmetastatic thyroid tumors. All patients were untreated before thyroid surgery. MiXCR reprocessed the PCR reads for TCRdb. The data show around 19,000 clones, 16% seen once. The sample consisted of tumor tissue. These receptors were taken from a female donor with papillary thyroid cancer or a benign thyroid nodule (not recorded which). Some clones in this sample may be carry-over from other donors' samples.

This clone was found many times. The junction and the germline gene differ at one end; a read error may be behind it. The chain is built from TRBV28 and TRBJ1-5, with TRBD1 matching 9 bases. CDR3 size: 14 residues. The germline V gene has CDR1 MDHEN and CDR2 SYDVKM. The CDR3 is CASSIGQGHQSQHF. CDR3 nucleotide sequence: TGTGCCAGCAGCATAGGACAGGGGCATCAGTCCCAGCATTTT. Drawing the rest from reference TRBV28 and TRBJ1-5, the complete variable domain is DVKVTQSSRYLVKRTGEKVFLECVQDMDHENMFWYRQDPGLGLRLIYFSYDVKMKEKGDIPEGYSVSREKKERFSLILESASTNQTSMYLCASSIGQGHQSQHFGDGTRLSIL.

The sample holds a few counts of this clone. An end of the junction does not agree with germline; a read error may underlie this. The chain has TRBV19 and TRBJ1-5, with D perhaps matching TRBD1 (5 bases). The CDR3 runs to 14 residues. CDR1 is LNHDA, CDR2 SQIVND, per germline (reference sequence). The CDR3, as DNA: TGTGCCAGTAGTATGTTGGACACTAATCAGCCCAAGCATTTT. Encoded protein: CASSMLDTNQPKHF.

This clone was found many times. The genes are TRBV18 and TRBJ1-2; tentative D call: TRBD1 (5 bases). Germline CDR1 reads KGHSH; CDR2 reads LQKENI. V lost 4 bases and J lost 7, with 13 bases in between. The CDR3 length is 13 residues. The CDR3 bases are TGTGCCAGCTCACAGGGGCTAGCTATTGGCTACACCTTC. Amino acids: CASSQGLAIGYTF. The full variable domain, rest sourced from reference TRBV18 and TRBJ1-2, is NAGVMQNPRHLVRRRGQEARLRCSPMKGHSHVYWYRQLPEEGLKFMVYLQKENIIDESGMPKERFSAEFPKEGPSILRIQQVVRGDSAAYFCASSQGLAIGYTFGSGTRLTVV.

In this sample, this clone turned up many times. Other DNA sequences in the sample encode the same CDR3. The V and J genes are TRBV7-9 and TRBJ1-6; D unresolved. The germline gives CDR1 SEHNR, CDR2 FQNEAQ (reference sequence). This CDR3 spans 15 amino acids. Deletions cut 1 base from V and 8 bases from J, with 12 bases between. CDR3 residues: CASSLVDFRDSPLHF. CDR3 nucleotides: TGTGCCAGCAGCTTAGTAGATTTCAGAGATTCACCCCTCCACTTT. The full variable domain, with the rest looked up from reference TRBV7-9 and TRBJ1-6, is DTGVSQNPRHKITKRGQNVTFRCDPISEHNRLYWYRQTLGQGPEFLTYFQNEAQLEKSRLLSDRFSAERPKGSFSTLEIQRTEQGDSAMYLCASSLVDFRDSPLHFGNGTRLTVT.

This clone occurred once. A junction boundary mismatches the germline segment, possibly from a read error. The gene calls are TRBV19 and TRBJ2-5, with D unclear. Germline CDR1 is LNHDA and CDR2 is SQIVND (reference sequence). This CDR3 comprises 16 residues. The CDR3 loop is CASSAYGVGIQGTQYF. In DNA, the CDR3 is TGTGCCAGTAGCGCCTACGGCGTTGGCATTCAAGGGACCCAGTACTTC. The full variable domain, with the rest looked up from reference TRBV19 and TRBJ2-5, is DGGITQSPKYLFRKEGQNVTLSCEQNLNHDAMYWYRQDPGQGLRLIYYSQIVNDFQKGDIAEGYSVSREKKESFPLTVTSAQKNPTAFYLCASSAYGVGIQGTQYFGPGTRLLVL.

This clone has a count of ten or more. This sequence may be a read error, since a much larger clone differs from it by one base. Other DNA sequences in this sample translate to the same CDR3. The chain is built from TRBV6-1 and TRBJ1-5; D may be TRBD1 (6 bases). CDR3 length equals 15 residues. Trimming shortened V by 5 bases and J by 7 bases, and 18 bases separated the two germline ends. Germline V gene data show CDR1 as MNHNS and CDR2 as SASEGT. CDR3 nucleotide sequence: TGTGCCAGCAGTTTTATGGCAGGGGTTGGACAGCCCCAGCATTTT. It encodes CASSFMAGVGQPQHF.

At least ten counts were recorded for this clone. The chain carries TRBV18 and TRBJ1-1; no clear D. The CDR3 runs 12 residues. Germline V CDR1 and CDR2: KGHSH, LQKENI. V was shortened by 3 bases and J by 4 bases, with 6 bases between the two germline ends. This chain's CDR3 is CASSPYGTEAFF. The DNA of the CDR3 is TGTGCCAGCTCACCCTACGGCACTGAAGCTTTCTTT.

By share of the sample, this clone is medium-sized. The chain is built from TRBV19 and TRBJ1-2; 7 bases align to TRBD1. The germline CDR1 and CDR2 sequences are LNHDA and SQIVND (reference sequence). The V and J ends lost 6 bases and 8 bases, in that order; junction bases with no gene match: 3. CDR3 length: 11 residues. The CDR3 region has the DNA TGTGCCAGTAGGGACAGGTACGGCTACACCTTC. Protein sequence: CASRDRYGYTF.